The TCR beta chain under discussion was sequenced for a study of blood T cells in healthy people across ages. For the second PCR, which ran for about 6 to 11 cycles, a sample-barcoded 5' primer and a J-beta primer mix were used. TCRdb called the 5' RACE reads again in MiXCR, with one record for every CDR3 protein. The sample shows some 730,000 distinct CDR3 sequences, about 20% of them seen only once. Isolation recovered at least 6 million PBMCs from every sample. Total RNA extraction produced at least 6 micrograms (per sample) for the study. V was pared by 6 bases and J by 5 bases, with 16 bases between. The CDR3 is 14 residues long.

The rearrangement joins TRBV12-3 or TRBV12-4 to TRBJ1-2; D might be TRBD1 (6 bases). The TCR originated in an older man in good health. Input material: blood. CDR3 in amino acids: CASSTTGSVYGYTF. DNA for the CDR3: TGTGCCAGCAGCACCACAGGGTCGGTTTATGGCTACACCTTC.